Below, 25 T cell receptor beta chains from the same sample are listed, as sequenced in a study of shared clonotypes between healthy human individuals. The naive CD8 fraction comprised CD45RO-negative cells positively selected for CCR7 and excluded terminally differentiated effector memory CD45RA+ cells. Repertoires were generated with immunoSEQ multiplex PCR, while TCRdb's copy carries only in-frame clones and drops some. The data hold around 2,000,000 clones, with roughly 91% observed a single time. The sequenced sample was naive CD8+ T cells from PBMCs. The receptors originated from a man aged 18 to 30 in good health. Some clones in this sample may be carry-over from other donors' samples.

The rearrangement links TRBV9 to TRBJ2-5; 7 nucleotides align to TRBD2. Germline V gene data show CDR1 as SGDLS and CDR2 as YYNGEE. The CDR3 totals 18 residues. V dropped 4 bases and J dropped 3; count of bases not matched to a gene: 18. CDR3 coding DNA: TGTGCCAGCAGCCCTACGGGGCGGGAGAGTTTATTGAAAGAGACCCAGTACTTC. It specifies CASSPTGRESLLKETQYF. The variable domain in full, completed from reference TRBV9 and TRBJ2-5, reads DSGVTQTPKHLITATGQRVTLRCSPRSGDLSVYWYQQSLDQGLQFLIQYYNGEERAKGNILERFSAQQFPDLHSELNLSSLELGDSALYFCASSPTGRESLLKETQYFGPGTRLLVL.

V usage is TRBV27 and J usage is TRBJ2-6; D uncertain. The CDR3 consists of 16 residues. V lost 5 bases, J lost 4 bases, and 15 bases lay in between. From germline, CDR1 is MNHEY and CDR2 SMNVEV (reference sequence). CDR3 DNA sequence: TGTGCCAGCAGTCCCGCGGAAACCCCCGGGGCCAACGTCCTGACTTTC. As protein: CASSPAETPGANVLTF.

The gene calls are TRBV5-1 and TRBJ2-2; D is uncertain. The germline V gene encodes CDR1 SGHRS and CDR2 YFSETQ. The CDR3 consists of 19 residues. Trimming shortened V by 2 bases and J by 0 bases, and 20 bases separated the two germline ends. For the CDR3, the DNA is TGCGCCAGCAGCTTCTTTACACCACCCACTTCCGCGAACACCGGGGAGCTGTTTTTT. Encoded protein: CASSFFTPPTSANTGELFF.

The gene calls are TRBV15 and TRBJ2-2; 9 bases are shared with TRBD2. The germline V gene encodes CDR1 LNHNV and CDR2 YYDKDF (reference sequence). The CDR3 extends over 14 amino acids. Trimming removed 5 bases from V and 5 bases from J; junction bases left unmatched: 3. CDR3 coding DNA: TGTGCCACCAGCCTAGCGGGAAGAACCGGGGAGCTGTTTTTT. Its translation: CATSLAGRTGELFF. Supplemented by reference TRBV15 and TRBJ2-2, the full variable domain reads DAMVIQNPRYQVTQFGKPVTLSCSQTLNHNVMYWYQQKSSQAPKLLFHYYDKDFNNEADTPDNFQSRRPNTSFCFLDIRSPGLGDTAMYLCATSLAGRTGELFFGEGSRLTVL.

The chain has TRBV28 and TRBJ2-7, with 7 bases aligning to TRBD1. From germline, CDR1 is MDHEN and CDR2 SYDVKM. J was trimmed by 2 bases and V by 3 bases; bases with no gene match: 10. The CDR3 spans 16 residues. CDR3 region: CASSFRLRDRTYEQYF. CDR3 bases: TGTGCCAGCAGTTTTCGCCTCCGGGACAGAACCTACGAGCAGTACTTC.

The chain employs TRBV4-3 and TRBJ2-1, with 7 bases matching TRBD2. Per germline, CDR1 LGHNA and CDR2 YSLEER. The CDR3 loop spans 17 amino acids. V lost 0 bases to trimming and J lost 4 bases; unmatched junction nucleotides: 9. The DNA for the CDR3 is TGCGCCAGCAGCCAAGATCCGTCGTGGGAGGGGTACAATGAGCAGTTCTTC. It codes for CASSQDPSWEGYNEQFF.

The chain links TRBV10-1 to TRBJ2-7; no reliable D call. The CDR3 is 13 residues long. Germline CDR1 and CDR2: WNHNN and SYGVQD (reference sequence). The V end was cut by 3 bases, the J end by 6 bases, with 12 bases between. In nucleotides, the CDR3 is TGCGCCAGCAGTGAATCTGGGTCGTCCGAGCAGTACTTC. It translates to CASSESGSSEQYF.

The V and J genes are TRBV5-6 and TRBJ2-1; D is perhaps TRBD2 (5 bases). Germline V gene lookup returns CDR1 SGHDT and CDR2 YYEEEE. The CDR3 runs to 17 residues. The ends were cut back, 4 bases at V and 6 bases at J, with 23 bases in the middle. The CDR3: CASSQAQNGVRFNEQFF. The CDR3 DNA sequence: TGTGCCAGCAGCCAGGCCCAGAACGGGGTTAGATTCAATGAGCAGTTCTTC.

J is TRBJ2-3 and V is TRBV27; 11 bases are a match to TRBD1. V lost 5 bases, J lost 5 bases, and 9 bases stayed unmatched. CDR3 length equals 16 residues. Germline CDR1 is MNHEY and CDR2 is SMNVEV (reference sequence). CDR3 in amino acids: CASSTQTGTGGDTQYF. The CDR3 DNA reads TGTGCCAGCAGTACACAAACCGGGACAGGGGGAGATACGCAGTATTTT.

This chain uses TRBV7-3 with TRBJ2-7; the D is unclear. Germline loops: CDR1 SGHTA, CDR2 FQGTGA. Trimming shortened V by 2 bases and J by 1 base, and 6 bases separated the two germline ends. CDR3 length: 13 residues. The CDR3 region is CASSLDLSYEQYF. CDR3 DNA sequence: TGTGCCAGCAGCTTAGACTTGTCCTACGAGCAGTACTTC.

Remarks on this clone: Just one base apart from a much larger clone, this may be a read error. V gene TRBV27 combines with J gene TRBJ2-7; D gene ambiguous. V was shortened by 2 bases and J by 2 bases, with 1 base between the two germline ends. CDR3 size: 11 residues. CDR1 and CDR2 (germline): MNHEY, SMNVEV (reference sequence). CDR3 residues: CASSLTYEQYF. CDR3 bases: TGTGCCAGCAGTTTAACCTACGAGCAGTACTTC.

V is TRBV7-9 and J is TRBJ2-7; possible D gene TRBD2, 5 bases. With 5 bases removed from V and 3 bases from J, the gap between germline ends came to 17 bases. The germline V gene has CDR1 SEHNR and CDR2 FQNEAQ (reference sequence). This CDR3 has 15 residues. The CDR3 loop reads CASSPRIEGNYEQYF. CDR3 sequence (DNA): TGTGCCAGCAGCCCGAGGATCGAGGGAAACTACGAGCAGTACTTC.

The chain employs TRBV14 and TRBJ2-5; D is undetermined. Germline loops: CDR1 SGHDN, CDR2 FVKESK. Trimming stripped 2 bases from V and 4 bases from J, with 5 bases between. There are 12 residues in the CDR3. The CDR3 sequence is CASSQSLETQYF. The CDR3 coding sequence is TGTGCCAGCAGCCAATCGTTAGAGACCCAGTACTTC.

The chain combines TRBV7-2 with TRBJ1-2, with 8 bases matching TRBD1. The J segment lost 5 bases and the V segment lost 3 bases, leaving 8 bases of the junction unmatched. The CDR3 runs 15 residues. Germline V CDR1 and CDR2: SGHTA, FQGNSA. The CDR3 region has the DNA TGTGCCAGCAGCTTCTTGTGGACAGGGCAATATGGCTACACCTTC. Amino acids: CASSFLWTGQYGYTF.

The gene calls are TRBV9 and TRBJ2-5, with 8 bases aligning to TRBD1. With 0 bases clipped from V and 9 bases from J, the junction kept 10 bases outside the gene matches. From germline, CDR1 is SGDLS and CDR2 YYNGEE. The CDR3 spans 15 residues. CDR3 amino acids: CASSVGAGGRGAQYF. In nucleotides, the CDR3 is TGTGCCAGCAGCGTAGGAGCAGGGGGCAGGGGGGCCCAGTACTTC.

V is TRBV4-1 and J is TRBJ2-7; D is possibly TRBD2 (5 bases). There are 16 residues in the CDR3. Between the trimmed V and J ends, which lost 0 bases and 2 bases, there was a span of 14 bases. Germline lookup yields CDR1 MGHRA and CDR2 YSYEKL. In DNA form, the CDR3 reads TGCGCCAGCAGCCAAGATGCGGCTAGCTGGCCCTACGAGCAGTACTTC. Its protein is CASSQDAASWPYEQYF.

The V and J genes are TRBV5-4 and TRBJ2-7; 7 bases map to TRBD1. The CDR3 runs to 15 residues. Trimming removed 3 bases from V and 7 bases from J; junction bases left unmatched: 13. Germline values: CDR1 SGHNT, CDR2 YYREEE (reference sequence). For the CDR3, the DNA is TGTGCCAGCAGCTCGGGACAGAACTCCGAGGGGGAGCAGTACTTC. The encoded protein is CASSSGQNSEGEQYF.

V and J are TRBV7-6 and TRBJ1-1; the match to TRBD1 covers 7 bases. Germline values: CDR1 SGHVS, CDR2 FNYEAQ. The CDR3 loop spans 15 amino acids. V trimming: 0 bases; J trimming: 5 bases; junction bases outside the gene matches: 6. Here the CDR3 reads CASSLASAGGTEAFF. CDR3 nucleotides: TGTGCCAGCAGCTTAGCATCGGCAGGGGGTACTGAAGCTTTCTTT. The full variable domain, its missing parts supplied by reference TRBV7-6 and TRBJ1-1, is GAGVSQSPRYKVTKRGQDVALRCDPISGHVSLYWYRQALGQGPEFLTYFNYEAQQDKSGLPNDRFSAERPEGSISTLTIQRTEQRDSAMYRCASSLASAGGTEAFFGQGTRLTVV.

The rearrangement links TRBV28 to TRBJ2-3, with a weak D call TRBD1 (6 bases). Germline V lookup: CDR1 MDHEN, CDR2 SYDVKM. V was cut by 6 bases and J by 2 bases, with 24 bases left in between. This CDR3 is 18 amino acids long. In DNA form, the CDR3 reads TGTGCCAGCAGCCTGCTGGCCCCCGGGACACTGAACACAGATACGCAGTATTTT. Translated: CASSLLAPGTLNTDTQYF.

This clone was seen a few times. This chain connects TRBV28 to TRBJ2-1; D not resolved. CDR1 and CDR2 from the germline V gene are MDHEN and SYDVKM. Trimming cost V 5 bases and J 0 bases, with 11 bases left between them. This CDR3 is 15 amino acids long. CDR3 sequence: CASSRSEDSYNEQFF. In DNA form, the CDR3 reads TGTGCCAGCAGTCGAAGCGAGGACTCCTACAATGAGCAGTTCTTC.

The chain joins TRBV6-4 to TRBJ2-2; TRBD1 matches 11 bases. CDR1 MRHNA and CDR2 SNTAGT come from the germline V gene. V shed 6 bases, J shed 6 bases, and the junction held 3 bases outside the gene matches. This CDR3 region has 14 residues. The chain's CDR3 is CASSRTGGSGELFF. CDR3 DNA: TGTGCCAGCAGCCGGACAGGGGGCTCCGGGGAGCTGTTTTTT.

About this clone: This same CDR3 is encoded by further DNA sequences in the sample. This sequence joins TRBV27 and TRBJ2-5; D is tentatively TRBD1 or TRBD2 (6 bases each). Trimming took 2 bases from V and 5 from J, leaving 12 bases between them. This CDR3 has 14 residues. Germline CDR1 and CDR2: MNHEY and SMNVEV (reference sequence). CDR3: CASSLRGAGETQYF. For the CDR3, the DNA is TGTGCCAGCAGTTTAAGGGGGGCGGGGGAGACCCAGTACTTC.

This clone was recorded only once. A junction end diverges from the germline sequence, so it may reflect a read error. The CDR3 loop reads CASSYEGTSTYERYF. CDR3 bases: TGCGCCAGCAGCTATGAGGGTACTTCCACCTACGAGCGGTACTTC. V and J are TRBV5-1 and TRBJ2-7; possible D gene TRBD2, 5 bases. CDR1 is SGHRS, CDR2 YFSETQ, per germline. The CDR3 is 15 amino acids.

This clone was detected only once. V gene TRBV28 combines with J gene TRBJ1-2; TRBD1 matches at 7 bases. V shed 6 bases, J shed 7 bases, and the junction held 14 bases outside the gene matches. The V gene's germline CDR1 is MDHEN and CDR2 SYDVKM. This CDR3 is 15 amino acids long. The CDR3 reads CASRTEKQGFSGYTF. The CDR3 bases are TGTGCCAGCAGGACCGAGAAACAGGGGTTTAGTGGCTACACCTTC.

This chain uses TRBV7-3 with TRBJ2-3, with D perhaps matching TRBD1 or TRBD2 (7 bases each). From germline, CDR1 is SGHTA and CDR2 FQGTGA. The CDR3 sequence is 18 residues long. V was shortened by 3 bases and J by 1 base, with 20 bases between the two germline ends. The CDR3 sequence: CASSLGRGLRLGTDTQYF. The CDR3 coding sequence is TGTGCCAGCAGCTTGGGGAGGGGGCTGCGCTTGGGCACAGATACGCAGTATTTT.